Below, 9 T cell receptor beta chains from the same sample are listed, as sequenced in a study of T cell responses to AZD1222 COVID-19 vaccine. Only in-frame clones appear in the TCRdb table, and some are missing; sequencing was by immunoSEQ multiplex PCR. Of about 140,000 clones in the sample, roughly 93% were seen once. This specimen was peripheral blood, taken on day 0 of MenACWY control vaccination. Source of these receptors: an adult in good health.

CDR3 residues: CASRSTGGNTEAFF. The CDR3 bases are TGTGCCAGCAGATCGACAGGGGGAAACACTGAAGCTTTCTTT. The rearrangement links TRBV2 to TRBJ1-1; TRBD1 aligns across 9 bases. The CDR3 consists of 14 residues. Germline values: CDR1 SNHLY, CDR2 FYNNEI. The J segment lost 2 bases and the V segment lost 6 bases, leaving 4 bases of the junction unmatched.

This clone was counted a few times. CDR3 sequence: CASRDRSYTDTQYF. For the CDR3, the DNA is TGTGCCAGTCGGGACAGAAGTTACACAGATACGCAGTATTTT. The V gene is TRBV25-1, the J gene TRBJ2-3, with 7 bases identical to TRBD1. Germline V CDR1 and CDR2: MGHDK, SYGVNS. The CDR3 runs to 14 residues. After removal of 9 bases from V and 2 bases from J, the junction contained 8 bases not matched to a gene.

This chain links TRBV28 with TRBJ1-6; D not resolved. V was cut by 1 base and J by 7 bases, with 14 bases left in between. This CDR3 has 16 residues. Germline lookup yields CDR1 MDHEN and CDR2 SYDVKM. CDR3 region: CASSLLGKLENSPLHF. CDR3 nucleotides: TGTGCCAGCAGTTTATTAGGGAAGCTAGAGAATTCACCCCTCCACTTT.

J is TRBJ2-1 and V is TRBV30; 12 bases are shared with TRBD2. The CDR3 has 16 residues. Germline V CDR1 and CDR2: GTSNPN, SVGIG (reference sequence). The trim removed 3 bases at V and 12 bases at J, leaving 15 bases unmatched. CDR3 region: CAWSPRLAGVGRGQFF. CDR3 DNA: TGTGCCTGGAGCCCAAGACTAGCGGGAGTTGGTCGGGGGCAGTTCTTC.

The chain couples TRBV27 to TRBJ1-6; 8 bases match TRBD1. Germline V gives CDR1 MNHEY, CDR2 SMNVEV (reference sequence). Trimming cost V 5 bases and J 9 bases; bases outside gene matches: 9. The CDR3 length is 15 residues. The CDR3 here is CASSTRTGRVSPLHF. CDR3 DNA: TGTGCCAGCAGTACGAGGACAGGGAGGGTTTCACCCCTCCACTTT.

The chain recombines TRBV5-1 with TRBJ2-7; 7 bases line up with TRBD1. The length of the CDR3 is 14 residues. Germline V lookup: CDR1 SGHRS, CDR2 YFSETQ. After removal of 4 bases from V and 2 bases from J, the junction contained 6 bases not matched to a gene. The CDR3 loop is CASSLRDRAYEQYF. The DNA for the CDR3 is TGCGCCAGCAGCCTCCGGGACAGAGCCTACGAGCAGTACTTC.

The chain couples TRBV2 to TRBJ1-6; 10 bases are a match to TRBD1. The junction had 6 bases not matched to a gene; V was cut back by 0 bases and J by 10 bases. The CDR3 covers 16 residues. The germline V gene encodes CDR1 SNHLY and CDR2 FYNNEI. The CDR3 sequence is CASSEALGDRGSPLHF. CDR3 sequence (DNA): TGTGCCAGCAGTGAAGCGCTAGGGGACAGGGGATCACCCCTCCACTTT.

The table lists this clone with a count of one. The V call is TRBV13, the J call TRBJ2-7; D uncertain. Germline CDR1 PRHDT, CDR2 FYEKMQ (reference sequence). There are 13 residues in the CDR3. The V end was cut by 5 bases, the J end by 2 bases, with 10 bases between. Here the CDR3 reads CASSPSLPYEQYF. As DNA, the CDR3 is TGTGCCAGCAGCCCCAGTTTGCCCTACGAGCAGTACTTC.

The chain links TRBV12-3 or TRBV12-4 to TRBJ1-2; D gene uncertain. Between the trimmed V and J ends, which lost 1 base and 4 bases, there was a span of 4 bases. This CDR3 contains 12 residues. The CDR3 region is CASSLEGYGYTF. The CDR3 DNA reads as TGTGCCAGCAGTTTAGAGGGCTATGGCTACACCTTC.